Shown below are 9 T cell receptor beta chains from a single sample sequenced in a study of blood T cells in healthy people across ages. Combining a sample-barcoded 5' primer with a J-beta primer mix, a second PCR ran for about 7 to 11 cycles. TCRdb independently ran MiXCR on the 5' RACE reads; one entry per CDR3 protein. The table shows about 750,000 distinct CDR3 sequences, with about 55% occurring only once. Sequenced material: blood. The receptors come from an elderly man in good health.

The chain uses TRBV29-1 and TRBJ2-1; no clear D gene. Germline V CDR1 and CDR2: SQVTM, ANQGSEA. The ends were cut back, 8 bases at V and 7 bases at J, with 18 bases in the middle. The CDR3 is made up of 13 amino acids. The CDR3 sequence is CSLIGYSGNEQFF. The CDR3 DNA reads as TGCAGCCTTATTGGGTATTCTGGGAATGAGCAGTTCTTC.

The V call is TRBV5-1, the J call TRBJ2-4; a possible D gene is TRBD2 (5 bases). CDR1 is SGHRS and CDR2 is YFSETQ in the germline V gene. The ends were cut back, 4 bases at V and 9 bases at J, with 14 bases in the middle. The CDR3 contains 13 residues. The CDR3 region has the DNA TGCGCCAGCAGCGTACCTAGCAGCCCCATTCAGTACTTC. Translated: CASSVPSSPIQYF.

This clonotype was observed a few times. DNA of the CDR3: TGTGCCATCAGTGAGACAGGGGGGTATGGCTACACCTTC. It encodes CAISETGGYGYTF. V usage is TRBV10-3 and J usage is TRBJ1-2, with TRBD1 matching over 8 bases. V was pared by 2 bases and J by 5 bases, with 1 base of the junction left unmatched. This CDR3 contains 13 residues. Germline loops: CDR1 ENHRY, CDR2 SYGVKD.

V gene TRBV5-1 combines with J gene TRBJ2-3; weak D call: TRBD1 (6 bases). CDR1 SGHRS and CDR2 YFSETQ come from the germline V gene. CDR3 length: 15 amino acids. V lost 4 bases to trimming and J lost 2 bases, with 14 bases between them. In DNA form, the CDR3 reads TGCGCCAGCAGCCGCAGGGGCACTTTCACAGATACGCAGTATTTT. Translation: CASSRRGTFTDTQYF.

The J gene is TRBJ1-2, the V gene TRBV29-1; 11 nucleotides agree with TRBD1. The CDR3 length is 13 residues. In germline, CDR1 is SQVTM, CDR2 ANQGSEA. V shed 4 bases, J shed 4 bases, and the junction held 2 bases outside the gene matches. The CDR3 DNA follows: TGCAGCGTTGTGGGACAGGGGGGCTATGGCTACACCTTC. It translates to CSVVGQGGYGYTF.

CDR3 residues: CASSQPGRGNEQFF. CDR3 nucleotides: TGTGCCAGCAGCCAACCCGGGCGGGGCAATGAGCAGTTCTTC. The chain links TRBV3-1 to TRBJ2-1; perhaps TRBD2 as D (6 bases). The CDR3 sequence is 14 residues long. Per the germline V gene, CDR1 is LGHDT and CDR2 is YNNKEL (reference sequence). Trimming cost V 2 bases and J 6 bases, with 11 bases left between them.

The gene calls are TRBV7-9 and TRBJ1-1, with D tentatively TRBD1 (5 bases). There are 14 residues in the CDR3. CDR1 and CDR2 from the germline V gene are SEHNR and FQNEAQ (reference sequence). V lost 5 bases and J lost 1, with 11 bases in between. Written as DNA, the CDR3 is TGTGCCAGCAGCGGGGCCCTCAAGAACACTGAAGCTTTCTTT. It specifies CASSGALKNTEAFF.

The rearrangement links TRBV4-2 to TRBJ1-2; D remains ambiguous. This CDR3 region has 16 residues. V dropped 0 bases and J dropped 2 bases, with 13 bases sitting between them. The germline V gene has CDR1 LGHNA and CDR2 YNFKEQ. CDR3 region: CASSQDPAVRNYGYTF. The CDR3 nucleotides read TGTGCCAGCAGCCAAGATCCGGCAGTTAGGAACTATGGCTACACCTTC.

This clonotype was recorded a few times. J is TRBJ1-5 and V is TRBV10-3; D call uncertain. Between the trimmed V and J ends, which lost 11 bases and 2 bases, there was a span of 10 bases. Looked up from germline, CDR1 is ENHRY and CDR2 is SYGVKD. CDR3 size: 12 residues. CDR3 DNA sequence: TGTGCCGACGCCGGGGGCAATCAGCCCCAGCATTTT. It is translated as CADAGGNQPQHF.